This entry lists 26 T cell receptor beta chains sequenced from one sample in a study of a mutant IDH1 vaccine in newly diagnosed glioma. Time point given: week 35, safety follow-up. Vaccine doses each comprised 300 ug of mutant IDH1 20-mer peptide, with topical imiquimod. Measured with immunoSEQ multiplex PCR; TCRdb has only the in-frame clones, and not every one. Of more than 60,000 clones listed, roughly four fifths were seen once; the top ten hold over 4%. No antigen has been identified for these receptors. Here the sequenced sample was PBMCs, taken from a glioma patient whose treatment included an IDH1 peptide vaccine. Source of these receptors: a man aged 50 to 60 with glioma.

The chain is built from TRBV15 and TRBJ2-1; D call uncertain. The CDR3 has 14 amino acids. Per the germline V gene, CDR1 is LNHNV and CDR2 is YYDKDF (reference sequence). V gave up 0 bases and J gave up 5 bases, with 8 bases separating them. The CDR3 spells CATSRDLANNEQFF. The CDR3 DNA reads TGTGCCACCAGCAGAGATTTGGCCAACAATGAGCAGTTCTTC.

The chain recombines TRBV7-9 with TRBJ2-5; 9 positions match TRBD2. The CDR3 loop spans 15 amino acids. Per germline, CDR1 SEHNR and CDR2 FQNEAQ (reference sequence). J was trimmed by 5 bases and V by 1 base; bases with no gene match: 5. The CDR3 loop reads CASSLDSGGRETQYF. CDR3 coding DNA: TGTGCCAGCAGCTTAGATAGCGGGGGACGGGAGACCCAGTACTTC.

The chain is built from TRBV6-5 and TRBJ1-5; the D is unclear. The CDR3 covers 12 residues. V was trimmed by 4 bases and J by 3 bases, leaving 4 bases between them. Germline V gene sequence: CDR1 MNHEY, CDR2 SVGAGI. The CDR3 DNA reads as TGTGCCAGCAGTTCCCTCAATCAGCCCCAGCATTTT. Its protein product is CASSSLNQPQHF.

V and J are TRBV10-3 and TRBJ2-5, with TRBD1 matching 10 bases. Trimming at V came to 6 bases and at J to 5 bases, leaving 3 bases not matched to a gene. Germline V CDR1 and CDR2: ENHRY, SYGVKD. This CDR3 comprises 13 residues. CDR3 nucleotides: TGTGCCATCAGCGGGACAGGGGAGGAGACCCAGTACTTC. It codes for CAISGTGEETQYF.

This chain uses TRBV6-4 with TRBJ2-3; D unclear. Germline loops: CDR1 MRHNA, CDR2 SNTAGT. The CDR3 has 14 residues. V was pared by 2 bases and J by 3 bases, with 9 bases between. The chain's CDR3 is CASSDRALTDTQYF. DNA of the CDR3: TGTGCCAGCAGTGACAGGGCCTTAACAGATACGCAGTATTTT.

This clone appeared a few times. This sequence joins TRBV4-1 and TRBJ1-3; D is unclear. Germline CDR1 and CDR2: MGHRA and YSYEKL. The V gene lost 4 bases and the J gene lost 1 base, with 8 bases spanning the gap. This CDR3 spans 14 amino acids. This CDR3 reads CASSRPGSGNTIYF. The DNA of the CDR3 is TGCGCCAGCAGCCGGCCCGGGTCTGGAAACACCATATATTTT.

This chain uses TRBV30 with TRBJ1-6, with D uncertain. V was trimmed by 1 base and J by 4 bases, leaving 14 bases between them. Germline assignment: CDR1 GTSNPN and CDR2 SVGIG (reference sequence). The CDR3 runs 16 residues. The CDR3 loop is CAWSGPGGRYNSPLHF. CDR3 nucleotide sequence: TGTGCCTGGAGTGGACCGGGAGGAAGGTATAATTCACCCCTCCACTTT.

The chain links TRBV6-5 to TRBJ2-3; 11 bases agree with TRBD2. In germline, CDR1 is MNHEY, CDR2 SVGAGI. After removal of 10 bases from V and 2 bases from J, the junction contained 5 bases not matched to a gene. The CDR3 is 14 amino acids. DNA for the CDR3: TGTGCCACCCCTAGCGGGGGGATCACAGATACGCAGTATTTT. Encoded protein: CATPSGGITDTQYF.

The CDR3: CASRSQGSAYNEQFF. CDR3 coding DNA: TGTGCCAGCAGGTCACAGGGAAGCGCCTACAATGAGCAGTTCTTC. V and J are TRBV11-2 and TRBJ2-1; TRBD1 might be the D (6 bases). The CDR3 sequence is 15 residues long. Germline V lookup: CDR1 SGHAT, CDR2 FQNNGV. V lost 6 bases and J 2 bases, leaving 14 bases between the germline ends.

This chain links TRBV18 with TRBJ2-7, with TRBD1 matching 7 bases. Looked up from germline, CDR1 is KGHSH and CDR2 is LQKENI. This CDR3 has 13 amino acids. V lost 6 bases and J lost 11; bases outside the gene matches: 13. Written as DNA, the CDR3 is TGTGCCAGCTCTCCGCCACAGGGGATGTATAAGTACTTC. It translates to CASSPPQGMYKYF. The full variable domain, its missing parts supplied by reference TRBV18 and TRBJ2-7, is NAGVMQNPRHLVRRRGQEARLRCSPMKGHSHVYWYRQLPEEGLKFMVYLQKENIIDESGMPKERFSAEFPKEGPSILRIQQVVRGDSAAYFCASSPPQGMYKYFGPGTRLTVT.

This clone is a singleton in its sample. The chain is built from TRBV6-6 and TRBJ2-1; 8 bases match TRBD2. With 6 bases clipped from V and 4 bases from J, the junction kept 2 bases outside the gene matches. Germline V gives CDR1 MNHNY, CDR2 SVGAGI (reference sequence). The CDR3 totals 13 residues. The CDR3 reads CASRGGGYNEQFF. In DNA, the CDR3 is TGTGCCAGCAGGGGCGGGGGGTACAATGAGCAGTTCTTC.

V gene TRBV6-5 combines with J gene TRBJ1-1, with a weak D call TRBD1 (6 bases). Trimming stripped 0 bases from V and 4 bases from J, with 12 bases between. The CDR3 runs 15 residues. Germline V lookup: CDR1 MNHEY, CDR2 SVGAGI. The CDR3 coding sequence is TGTGCCAGCAGTTACTCGACCAGGGGATTCACTGAAGCTTTCTTT. This translates into CASSYSTRGFTEAFF.

The rearrangement uses TRBV7-9 and TRBJ2-7; perhaps TRBD1 as D (6 bases). Trimming took 8 bases from V and 0 from J, leaving 11 bases between them. Germline lookup yields CDR1 SEHNR and CDR2 FQNEAQ (reference sequence). CDR3 length equals 13 residues. CDR3 amino acids: CASGRTDSYEQYF. The CDR3 nucleotides read TGTGCCAGCGGAAGGACAGACTCCTACGAGCAGTACTTC. Looking up the rest from reference TRBV7-9 and TRBJ2-7 gives the full variable domain: DTGVSQNPRHKITKRGQNVTFRCDPISEHNRLYWYRQTLGQGPEFLTYFQNEAQLEKSRLLSDRFSAERPKGSFSTLEIQRTEQGDSAMYLCASGRTDSYEQYFGPGTRLTVT.

J is TRBJ1-4 and V is TRBV7-4; 8 positions match TRBD1. Germline V gene sequence: CDR1 SGHVT, CDR2 SQSDAQ. The CDR3 covers 16 residues. J gave up 5 bases and V 5 bases, and 10 bases lay outside the gene matches. The CDR3, as DNA: TGTGCCAGCAGCCCCAAAGTACACAGGGGGAATGAAAAACTGTTTTTT. Amino acids: CASSPKVHRGNEKLFF.

The V call is TRBV5-4, the J call TRBJ2-5; unclear D gene. V was trimmed by 2 bases and J by 8 bases, leaving 10 bases between them. Germline lookup yields CDR1 SGHNT and CDR2 YYREEE (reference sequence). The CDR3 is 12 amino acids. CDR3 DNA: TGTGCCAGCAGCTTCGATGGAGTTACCCAGTACTTC. Its protein product is CASSFDGVTQYF.

The chain's CDR3 is CASSFETLYEQYF. The CDR3 nucleotides are TGTGCCAGCAGCTTCGAAACTCTCTACGAGCAGTACTTC. The genes are TRBV5-4 and TRBJ2-7; no firm D call. The CDR3 is made up of 13 amino acids. V dropped 2 bases and J dropped 3 bases, with 9 bases sitting between them. Germline assignment: CDR1 SGHNT and CDR2 YYREEE (reference sequence).

The chain joins TRBV7-9 to TRBJ2-7, with D possibly being TRBD1 (6 bases). V was shortened by 4 bases and J by 2 bases, with 9 bases between the two germline ends. The CDR3 has 13 amino acids. Germline V gene data show CDR1 as SEHNR and CDR2 as FQNEAQ (reference sequence). The CDR3 spells CASSSRGTYEQYF. Written as DNA, the CDR3 is TGTGCCAGCAGCTCCAGGGGTACCTACGAGCAGTACTTC.

This CDR3 reads CATARVYEQYF. CDR3 sequence (DNA): TGTGCCACCGCTAGAGTCTACGAGCAGTACTTC. V and J are TRBV19 and TRBJ2-7; D unresolved. Germline V gene lookup returns CDR1 LNHDA and CDR2 SQIVND (reference sequence). Trimming removed 10 bases from V and 3 bases from J, with 10 bases in between. The CDR3 has 11 amino acids. The entire variable domain, with the rest obtained from reference TRBV19 and TRBJ2-7, is as follows: DGGITQSPKYLFRKEGQNVTLSCEQNLNHDAMYWYRQDPGQGLRLIYYSQIVNDFQKGDIAEGYSVSREKKESFPLTVTSAQKNPTAFYLCATARVYEQYFGPGTRLTVT.

The sample holds a few counts of this clone. The chain couples TRBV30 to TRBJ1-4; 7 bases agree with TRBD1. CDR1 GTSNPN and CDR2 SVGIG come from the germline V gene (reference sequence). V dropped 0 bases and J dropped 7; count of bases not matched to a gene: 5. The CDR3 length is 14 residues. CDR3 in DNA: TGTGCCTGGAGTGTACAGGGGATGCGTGAAAAACTGTTTTTT. This translates into CAWSVQGMREKLFF.

The chain joins TRBV15 to TRBJ1-4; 7 positions match TRBD1. CDR1 is LNHNV and CDR2 is YYDKDF in the germline V gene (reference sequence). The V gene end was trimmed by 3 bases and the J gene end by 6 bases; junction bases not matched to a gene: 7. The length of the CDR3 is 15 residues. The CDR3 DNA is TGTGCCACCAGCAGTGAACGGGACAGCTATGAAAAACTGTTTTTT. This gives the protein CATSSERDSYEKLFF.

The CDR3 sequence is CASSEQGGNSPLHF. The CDR3 coding sequence is TGTGCCAGCAGTGAACAGGGAGGTAATTCACCCCTCCACTTT. The chain combines TRBV6-4 with TRBJ1-6, with D possibly being TRBD1 (6 bases). V was pared by 3 bases and J by 6 bases, with 9 bases between. Per germline, CDR1 MRHNA and CDR2 SNTAGT. The CDR3 is 14 residues long.

The chain combines TRBV19 with TRBJ2-7; TRBD1 matches at 7 bases. Germline V lookup: CDR1 LNHDA, CDR2 SQIVND (reference sequence). This CDR3 contains 14 residues. With V trimmed by 4 bases and J by 2 bases, 5 bases remained unmatched. The CDR3 loop is CASSRLQGTYEQYF. DNA for the CDR3: TGTGCCAGTAGTAGACTACAGGGGACCTACGAGCAGTACTTC.

In this sample, this clone turned up once. The rearrangement uses TRBV6-5 and TRBJ1-2; no clear D. Germline V CDR1 and CDR2: MNHEY, SVGAGI. V dropped 7 bases and J dropped 4 bases, with 16 bases sitting between them. This CDR3 comprises 14 residues. In DNA, the CDR3 is TGTGCCAGCACCCCAAGTGCCCCATTCTATGGCTACACCTTC. As protein: CASTPSAPFYGYTF.

This sequence joins TRBV5-1 and TRBJ2-5, with 9 bases fitting TRBD2. V shed 7 bases and J 5 bases; nucleotides not matched to a gene: 9. Germline V gene sequence: CDR1 SGHRS, CDR2 YFSETQ. The CDR3 totals 14 residues. DNA for the CDR3: TGCGCCAGCGGGCGCGGGGGGGAGACGGAGACCCAGTACTTC. Protein: CASGRGGETETQYF.

The gene calls are TRBV9 and TRBJ1-1; no firm D call. The CDR3 length is 13 residues. Trimming pared 4 bases from V and 3 bases from J, leaving 10 bases between. Germline V gene sequence: CDR1 SGDLS, CDR2 YYNGEE. This CDR3 is CASSPRSYTEAFF. The CDR3, as DNA: TGTGCCAGCAGCCCCCGTTCTTACACTGAAGCTTTCTTT. The entire variable domain, with the rest obtained from reference TRBV9 and TRBJ1-1, is as follows: DSGVTQTPKHLITATGQRVTLRCSPRSGDLSVYWYQQSLDQGLQFLIQYYNGEERAKGNILERFSAQQFPDLHSELNLSSLELGDSALYFCASSPRSYTEAFFGQGTRLTVV.

This clone was seen once. The rearrangement uses TRBV7-2 and TRBJ2-7; D is uncertain. The CDR3 runs 14 residues. V gave up 5 bases and J gave up 0 bases, with 11 bases separating them. Germline V lookup: CDR1 SGHTA, CDR2 FQGNSA. CDR3 region: CASSRSARSYEQYF. In nucleotides, the CDR3 is TGTGCCAGCAGCCGGTCTGCACGCTCCTACGAGCAGTACTTC.